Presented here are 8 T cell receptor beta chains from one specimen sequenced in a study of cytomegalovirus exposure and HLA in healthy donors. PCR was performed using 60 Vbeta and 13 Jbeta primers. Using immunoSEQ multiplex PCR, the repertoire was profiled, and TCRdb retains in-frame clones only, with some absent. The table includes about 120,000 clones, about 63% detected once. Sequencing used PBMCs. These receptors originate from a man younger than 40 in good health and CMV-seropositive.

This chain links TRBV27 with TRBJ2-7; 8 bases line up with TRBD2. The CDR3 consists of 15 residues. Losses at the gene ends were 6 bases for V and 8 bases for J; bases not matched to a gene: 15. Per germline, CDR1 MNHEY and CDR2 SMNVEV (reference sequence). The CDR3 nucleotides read TGTGCCAGCAGCCCCTCTTGGCGGGGGGCTACGAAGCAGTACTTC. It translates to CASSPSWRGATKQYF.

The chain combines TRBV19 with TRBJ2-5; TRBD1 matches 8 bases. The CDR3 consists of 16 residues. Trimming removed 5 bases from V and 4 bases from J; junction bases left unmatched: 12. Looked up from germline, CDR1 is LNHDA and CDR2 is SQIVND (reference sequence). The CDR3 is CASSPPPQGAGETQYF. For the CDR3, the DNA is TGTGCCAGTAGTCCTCCCCCCCAGGGGGCGGGAGAGACCCAGTACTTC. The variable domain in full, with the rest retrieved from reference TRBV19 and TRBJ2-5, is DGGITQSPKYLFRKEGQNVTLSCEQNLNHDAMYWYRQDPGQGLRLIYYSQIVNDFQKGDIAEGYSVSREKKESFPLTVTSAQKNPTAFYLCASSPPPQGAGETQYFGPGTRLLVL.

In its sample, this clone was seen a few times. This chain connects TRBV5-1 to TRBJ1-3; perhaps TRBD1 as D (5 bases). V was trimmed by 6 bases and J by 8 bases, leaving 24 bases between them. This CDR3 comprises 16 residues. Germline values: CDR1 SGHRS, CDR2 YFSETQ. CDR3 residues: CASTTTTREGMYTIYF. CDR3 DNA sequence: TGCGCCAGCACCACAACGACCCGGGAGGGGATGTACACCATATATTTT.

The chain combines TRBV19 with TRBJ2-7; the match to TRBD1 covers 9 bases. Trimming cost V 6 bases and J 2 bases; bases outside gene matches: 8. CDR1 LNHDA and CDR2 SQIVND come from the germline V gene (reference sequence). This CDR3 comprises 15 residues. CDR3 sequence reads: CASSETGGYTYEQYF. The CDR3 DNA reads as TGTGCCAGTAGCGAGACAGGGGGGTATACCTACGAGCAGTACTTC.

The CDR3 coding sequence is TGTGCCAGCAGGCGACAGGGTACAGATACGCAGTATTTT. Encoded protein: CASRRQGTDTQYF. This rearrangement joins TRBV6-5 to TRBJ2-3, with 7 nucleotides matching TRBD1. CDR1 and CDR2 from the germline V gene are MNHEY and SVGAGI. This CDR3 has 13 residues. V shed 6 bases, J shed 3 bases, and the junction held 3 bases outside the gene matches.

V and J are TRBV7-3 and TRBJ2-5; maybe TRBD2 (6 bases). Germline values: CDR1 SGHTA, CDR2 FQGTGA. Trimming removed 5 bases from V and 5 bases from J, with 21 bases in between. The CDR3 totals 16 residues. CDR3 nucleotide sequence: TGTGCCAGCAGCCCCGGCCGAAGGGGAGGTGGGGAGACCCAGTACTTC. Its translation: CASSPGRRGGGETQYF.

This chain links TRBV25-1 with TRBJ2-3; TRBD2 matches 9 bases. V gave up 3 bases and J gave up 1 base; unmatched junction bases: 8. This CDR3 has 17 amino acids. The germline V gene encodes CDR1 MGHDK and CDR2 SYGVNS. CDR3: CASSDSGRGGGTDTQYF. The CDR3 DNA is TGTGCCAGCAGTGACTCGGGGCGGGGGGGCGGCACAGATACGCAGTATTTT.

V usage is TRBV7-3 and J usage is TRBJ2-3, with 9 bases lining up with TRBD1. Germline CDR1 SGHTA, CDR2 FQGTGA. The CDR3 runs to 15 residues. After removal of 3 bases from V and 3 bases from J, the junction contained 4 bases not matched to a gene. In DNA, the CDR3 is TGTGCCAGCAGCTTCGGGACAGGGCGAACAGATACGCAGTATTTT. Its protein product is CASSFGTGRTDTQYF.